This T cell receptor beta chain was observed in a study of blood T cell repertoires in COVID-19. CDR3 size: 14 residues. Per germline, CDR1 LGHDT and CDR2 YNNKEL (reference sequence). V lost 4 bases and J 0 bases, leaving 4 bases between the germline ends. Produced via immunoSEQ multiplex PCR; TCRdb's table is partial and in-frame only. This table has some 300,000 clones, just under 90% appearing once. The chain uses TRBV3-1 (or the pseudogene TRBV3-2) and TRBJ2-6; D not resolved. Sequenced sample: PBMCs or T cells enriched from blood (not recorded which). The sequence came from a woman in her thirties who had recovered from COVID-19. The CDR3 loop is CASSPGSGANVLTF. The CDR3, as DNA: TGTGCCAGCAGCCCAGGCTCTGGGGCCAACGTCCTGACTTTC.